These 3 T cell receptor beta chains came from one sample sequenced in a study of T cell repertoires in cytomegalovirus infection. Their antigens are not known. TCRdb passed the reads through MiXCR, listing each CDR3 protein once. The sample has about 770,000 distinct CDR3 sequences, 25% to 35% seen once. The sequencing used cultured CD8+ T cells from PBMCs, collected from culture after CMV antigen stimulation. The receptors come from a human donor in good health (CMV status not recorded). Some clones in this sample may be carry-over from other donors' samples.

This clonotype was counted a few times. The chain combines TRBV12-3 or TRBV12-4 with TRBJ2-3; 7 bases are a match to TRBD2. V was clipped by 4 bases and J by 7 bases; unmatched bases: 2. The CDR3 has 12 residues. The DNA for the CDR3 is TGTGCCAGCAGTTCGGGGGGTAATACGCAGTATTTT. Translated, it gives CASSSGGNTQYF.

V and J are TRBV7-6 and TRBJ2-5; D gene ambiguous. The CDR3 has 15 amino acids. V lost 2 bases to trimming and J lost 5 bases, with 15 bases between them. Germline V gives CDR1 SGHVS, CDR2 FNYEAQ. CDR3 residues: CASSLSFQTGETQYF. Here the CDR3 DNA reads TGTGCCAGCAGCTTAAGTTTTCAAACCGGGGAGACCCAGTACTTC. Looking up the rest from reference TRBV7-6 and TRBJ2-5 gives the full variable domain: GAGVSQSPRYKVTKRGQDVALRCDPISGHVSLYWYRQALGQGPEFLTYFNYEAQQDKSGLPNDRFSAERPEGSISTLTIQRTEQRDSAMYRCASSLSFQTGETQYFGPGTRLLVL.

This clonotype was observed a handful of times. This chain connects TRBV6-1 to TRBJ2-3; D is unclear. The V end lost 4 bases, the J end lost 6 bases, and 8 bases lay between the germline ends. Germline V CDR1 and CDR2: MNHNS, SASEGT. The length of the CDR3 is 12 residues. The CDR3 DNA is TGTGCCAGCAGTGCCGGTAGGGATACGCAGTATTTT. Amino acid sequence: CASSAGRDTQYF.